A single T cell receptor beta chain is shown here with its context. Which antigen it targets is not known. Mismatch with germline at one junction end may stem from a read error. The sample belongs to a study of T cell repertoires in cytomegalovirus infection (dated by TCRdb to between 2018 and 2021). Background on the whole study: Donor HLA type was relevant to the analysis, because carriage of CMV infection together with the matching HLA type was indicated by public TCR beta signatures.

From the cysteine through the phenylalanine, the CDR3 covers 16 amino acids. The entry retains the CDR3 DNA only, 48 bases that are in frame from base 1. Sequencing took place on an Illumina HiSeq 1500. TCRdb reanalyzed the raw reads on its own, using fastp at Q25 for trimming and MiXCR for clone calling, and kept in-frame beta chains. Rows merge per CDR3 protein into single entries with the most common DNA and genes. Counted in this sample were fewer than 300,000 distinct CDR3 sequences; roughly 26% of them appeared once. The ten most abundant clones make up roughly 13% of the sample. The study at large found these results: In both this cohort and an independent cohort of 300 to 450 donors, the cumulative frequency of public TCR beta family members distinguished carriers of CMV infection plus the relevant HLA type. The ex vivo response was dominated by HLA-C-restricted CMV-specific TCR beta clonotypes, which also provided the single most frequent clonotype in two of eight donors.

This sequence originates from a human donor in good health (CMV status not recorded). Some clones in this sample may be carry-over from other donors' samples. The chain is encoded by TRBV5-3 joined to TRBJ1-2; perhaps TRBD1 is the D gene, with 5 bases matching. TRBV5-3 is sorted into the ORF group, with uncertain function. Sequences were obtained from PBMCs. At the DNA level, the sequence is TGTGCCAGCAGCTTGGTATACGACAGCCCGAACTATGGCTACACCTTC. Protein translation: CASSLVYDSPNYGYTF.